The 5 T cell receptor beta chains below come from one sample, sequenced in a study of blood T cell repertoires in COVID-19. Generated by immunoSEQ multiplex PCR, the TCRdb table keeps only in-frame clones and is missing some. The table records some 250,000 clones, over 75% of them present only once. Sequenced sample: PBMCs or T cells enriched from blood (not recorded which). The receptors shown here come from a woman aged 50 to 60 who had recovered from COVID-19.

The J gene is TRBJ1-4, the V gene TRBV5-1, with a possible D match to TRBD1 (5 bases). Trimming removed 0 bases from V and 4 bases from J, with 10 bases in between. This CDR3 has 15 amino acids. Germline V gene lookup returns CDR1 SGHRS and CDR2 YFSETQ. This CDR3 is CASSLDGHYNEKLFF. The CDR3 region has the DNA TGCGCCAGCAGCTTGGATGGACACTATAATGAAAAACTGTTTTTT.

J is TRBJ1-1 and V is TRBV29-1; 8 nucleotides line up with TRBD1. Germline-derived CDR1 and CDR2 are SQVTM and ANQGSEA. J lost 5 bases, V lost 4 bases, and 6 bases had no gene match. The CDR3 sequence is 13 residues long. CDR3 protein: CSVAFQGATEAFF. The CDR3 nucleotides read TGCAGCGTTGCATTTCAGGGGGCGACTGAAGCTTTCTTT. The complete variable domain, with remaining parts taken from reference TRBV29-1 and TRBJ1-1, reads SAVISQKPSRDICQRGTSLTIQCQVDSQVTMMFWYRQQPGQSLTLIATANQGSEATYESGFVIDKFPISRPNLTFSTLTVSNMSPEDSSIYLCSVAFQGATEAFFGQGTRLTVV.

The chain recombines TRBV5-1 with TRBJ1-4, with a possible D match to TRBD1 (6 bases). The ends were cut back, 0 bases at V and 7 bases at J, with 13 bases in the middle. Germline V gene lookup returns CDR1 SGHRS and CDR2 YFSETQ. The CDR3 is made up of 15 amino acids. The CDR3 region is CASSLARGAGEKLFF. CDR3 coding DNA: TGCGCCAGCAGCTTGGCTCGGGGGGCTGGTGAAAAACTGTTTTTT.

This clone came up once. J is TRBJ1-1 and V is TRBV5-5, with 8 bases matching TRBD1. The CDR3 is 16 amino acids. Germline V gene sequence: CDR1 SGHKS, CDR2 YYEKEE (reference sequence). J lost 0 bases, V lost 2 bases, and 6 bases had no gene match. CDR3 region: CASSFFTGGMNTEAFF. The CDR3 DNA sequence: TGTGCCAGCAGCTTCTTTACAGGGGGAATGAACACTGAAGCTTTCTTT.

This clone appeared once. The chain combines TRBV28 with TRBJ2-2; D perhaps matches TRBD1 (5 bases). Looked up from germline, CDR1 is MDHEN and CDR2 is SYDVKM. The V and J ends lost 3 bases and 7 bases respectively, with 15 bases between them. This CDR3 is built from 15 residues. This chain's CDR3 is CASSFSRQISGELFF. CDR3 DNA sequence: TGTGCCAGCAGTTTTTCCCGACAGATAAGCGGGGAGCTGTTTTTT. Based on the CDR3 plus reference TRBV28 and TRBJ2-2, the full variable domain is DVKVTQSSRYLVKRTGEKVFLECVQDMDHENMFWYRQDPGLGLRLIYFSYDVKMKEKGDIPEGYSVSREKKERFSLILESASTNQTSMYLCASSFSRQISGELFFGEGSRLTVL.